This passage covers 14 T cell receptor beta chains from one sample sequenced in a study of T cells of healthy individuals. TCRdb itself ran the 5' RACE reads through MiXCR, one entry per CDR3 protein. The data contain around 63,000 distinct CDR3 sequences, about a sixth of them singletons. Receptors were obtained from a human donor in good health.

This clonotype was seen repeatedly, ten times or more. The V and J genes are TRBV2 and TRBJ2-1; perhaps D is TRBD1 or TRBD2 (5 bases each). Germline CDR1 SNHLY, CDR2 FYNNEI. The CDR3 totals 13 residues. V was cut by 6 bases and J by 9 bases, with 15 bases left in between. CDR3 region: CASSWDPGGEQFF. In nucleotides, the CDR3 is TGTGCCAGCAGCTGGGACCCGGGCGGTGAGCAGTTCTTC.

The chain couples TRBV29-1 to TRBJ2-2; D remains ambiguous. CDR1 is SQVTM, CDR2 ANQGSEA, per germline. CDR3 size: 14 residues. With 4 bases removed from V and 0 bases from J, the gap between germline ends came to 9 bases. As DNA, the CDR3 is TGCAGCGTTGTGGCCAGAACGAACACCGGGGAGCTGTTTTTT. Its protein is CSVVARTNTGELFF.

This clonotype was recorded many times. The chain recombines TRBV2 with TRBJ1-5, with D hard to call. CDR1 is SNHLY, CDR2 FYNNEI, per germline. The CDR3 sequence is 13 residues long. Trimming left V 6 bases short and J 7 bases short, with 13 bases between. CDR3 loop: CASSSYLRQPQHF. As DNA, the CDR3 is TGTGCCAGCAGCTCCTACTTACGGCAGCCCCAGCATTTT.

This CDR3 reads CAISEAASGAYTGELFF. Written as DNA, the CDR3 is TGTGCCATCAGTGAGGCTGCCTCAGGGGCCTACACCGGGGAGCTGTTTTTT. The genes are TRBV10-3 and TRBJ2-2; the D gene is possibly TRBD1 (6 bases). The length of the CDR3 is 17 residues. Trimming removed 2 bases at V and 3 bases at J, with 16 bases between. CDR1 and CDR2 from the germline V gene are ENHRY and SYGVKD.

The rearrangement uses TRBV20-1 and TRBJ2-2; D is ambiguous. V shed 3 bases and J shed 6 bases, with 17 bases lying between them. This CDR3 is built from 15 residues. Germline lookup yields CDR1 DFQATT and CDR2 SNEGSKA (reference sequence). The CDR3 sequence: CSAREKIHKSGELFF. DNA of the CDR3: TGCAGTGCTAGGGAAAAAATTCACAAGTCCGGGGAGCTGTTTTTT.

The rearrangement links TRBV20-1 to TRBJ2-1, with 10 bases that match TRBD2. CDR3 length equals 14 residues. Per germline, CDR1 DFQATT and CDR2 SNEGSKA (reference sequence). Germline trimming cut 5 bases from V and 6 bases from J; bases unmatched to any gene: 7. The CDR3 reads CSALAGVMINEQFF. CDR3 bases: TGCAGTGCTCTAGCGGGAGTCATGATCAATGAGCAGTTCTTC.

This clonotype was observed at least ten times. The chain links TRBV7-9 to TRBJ2-7, with D tentatively TRBD1 (5 bases). V lost 3 bases, J lost 3 bases, and 9 bases lay in between. CDR3 length: 13 amino acids. Germline V CDR1 and CDR2: SEHNR, FQNEAQ (reference sequence). The CDR3 loop is CASSFGAIYEQYF. DNA of the CDR3: TGTGCCAGCAGCTTTGGGGCAATCTACGAGCAGTACTTC.

The genes are TRBV2 and TRBJ1-1; tentatively, D is TRBD1 (5 bases). Deletions cut 6 bases from V and 2 bases from J, with 16 bases between. The CDR3 has 15 amino acids. Germline V CDR1 and CDR2: SNHLY, FYNNEI. CDR3 DNA sequence: TGTGCCAGCAGCCCTGAGGGCAGGGAAAACACTGAAGCTTTCTTT. Translated: CASSPEGRENTEAFF.

This clonotype was counted ten times or more. CDR3 loop: CASSFRVWDSNQPQHF. CDR3 coding DNA: TGTGCCAGTAGTTTCAGGGTATGGGATAGCAATCAGCCCCAGCATTTT. The chain carries TRBV19 and TRBJ1-5; a weak D match, TRBD1 (5 bases). Per the germline V gene, CDR1 is LNHDA and CDR2 is SQIVND (reference sequence). Trimming stripped 5 bases from V and 0 bases from J, with 14 bases between. The CDR3 extends over 16 amino acids. Supplemented by reference TRBV19 and TRBJ1-5, the full variable domain reads DGGITQSPKYLFRKEGQNVTLSCEQNLNHDAMYWYRQDPGQGLRLIYYSQIVNDFQKGDIAEGYSVSREKKESFPLTVTSAQKNPTAFYLCASSFRVWDSNQPQHFGDGTRLSIL.

This clonotype was detected many times. The chain is built from TRBV30 and TRBJ1-1; D ambiguous. Per germline, CDR1 GTSNPN and CDR2 SVGIG (reference sequence). V lost 4 bases to trimming and J lost 0 bases, with 9 bases between them. The CDR3 runs to 13 residues. CDR3 sequence reads: CAWIPFMNTEAFF. CDR3 in DNA: TGTGCCTGGATCCCCTTTATGAACACTGAAGCTTTCTTT.

The chain is built from TRBV7-2 and TRBJ1-2, with no clear D. V was clipped by 6 bases and J by 5 bases, with 10 bases between them. The CDR3 totals 12 residues. Germline CDR1 reads SGHTA; CDR2 reads FQGNSA. CDR3 DNA: TGTGCCAGCAGATCCCCCCCGTATGGCTACACCTTC. Protein: CASRSPPYGYTF.

DNA for the CDR3: TGTGCCACCAGTGATTTAAGGGTCGCGCTAGCGGGAGAATCGAATGAGCAGTTCTTC. Translation gives CATSDLRVALAGESNEQFF. The V and J genes are TRBV24-1 and TRBJ2-1, with 10 bases fitting TRBD2. This CDR3 region has 19 residues. V was pared by 1 base and J by 7 bases, with 15 bases of the junction left unmatched. Germline CDR1 KGHDR, CDR2 SFDVKD.

This clonotype has only a few counts. This sequence joins TRBV24-1 and TRBJ1-3; D call uncertain. Germline V gene data show CDR1 as KGHDR and CDR2 as SFDVKD. The V and J ends lost 4 bases and 3 bases respectively, with 6 bases between them. This CDR3 contains 13 residues. For the CDR3, the DNA is TGTGCCACCAGTGACAGGTTTGGAAACACCATATATTTT. This translates into CATSDRFGNTIYF.

This clonotype was picked up a small number of times. This chain uses TRBV10-3 with TRBJ2-1; 12 bases map to TRBD2. CDR3 size: 15 residues. Trimming removed 4 bases from V and 4 bases from J; junction bases left unmatched: 2. Looked up from germline, CDR1 is ENHRY and CDR2 is SYGVKD. CDR3 amino acids: CAISGTSGTYNEQFF. The CDR3 nucleotides read TGTGCCATCAGTGGGACTAGCGGGACGTACAATGAGCAGTTCTTC.